One and the same sample provided the 23 T cell receptor beta chains below, sequenced in a study of T cell repertoires in cytomegalovirus infection. These receptors have no known antigen. One entry per CDR3 protein, called by TCRdb with MiXCR from the reads. The sample lists under 450,000 distinct CDR3 sequences; around a third were seen once. Sample: cultured PBMCs, taken from culture after CMV antigen stimulation. These receptors originate from a human donor in good health (CMV status not recorded). Some clones in this sample may be carry-over from other donors' samples.

This clonotype was found many times. The chain recombines TRBV7-2 with TRBJ2-4; possible D gene TRBD2, 6 bases. Trimming took off 5 bases at V and 8 bases at J, with 22 bases between the two ends. This CDR3 comprises 16 residues. The germline gives CDR1 SGHTA, CDR2 FQGNSA. DNA for the CDR3: TGTGCCAGCAGCATTTTCCCCGGCGGGGCGCAGGACATTCAGTACTTC. This gives the protein CASSIFPGGAQDIQYF. The variable domain in full, completed from reference TRBV7-2 and TRBJ2-4, reads GAGVSQSPSNKVTEKGKDVELRCDPISGHTALYWYRQSLGQGLEFLIYFQGNSAPDKSGLPSDRFSAERTGGSVSTLTIQRTQQEDSAVYLCASSIFPGGAQDIQYFGAGTRLSVL.

In its sample, this clonotype was seen a few times. V gene TRBV28 combines with J gene TRBJ2-5, with TRBD1 matching 10 bases. There are 15 residues in the CDR3. The ends lost 4 bases at V and 3 bases at J; junction bases unmatched: 5. Per germline, CDR1 MDHEN and CDR2 SYDVKM. CDR3 region: CASSSGTGVKETQYF. The CDR3 DNA follows: TGTGCCAGCAGTTCCGGGACAGGGGTAAAAGAGACCCAGTACTTC.

The chain is built from TRBV6-6 and TRBJ2-2, with 7 bases that match TRBD2. This CDR3 has 17 amino acids. Germline trimming cut 2 bases from V and 11 bases from J; bases unmatched to any gene: 17. Germline loops: CDR1 MNHNY, CDR2 SVGAGI (reference sequence). The chain's CDR3 is CASSYVVGSDRGVELFF. For the CDR3, the DNA is TGTGCCAGCAGTTACGTGGTTGGCTCTGACCGGGGGGTTGAGCTGTTTTTT.

This clonotype has just a few counts. V and J are TRBV11-3 and TRBJ2-1; 15 bases are shared with TRBD2. The CDR3 length is 16 residues. CDR1 is SGHNT and CDR2 is YENEEA in the germline V gene. With 5 bases clipped from V and 7 bases from J, the junction kept 6 bases outside the gene matches. The CDR3: CASSAGLAGGRNEQFF. DNA of the CDR3: TGTGCCAGCAGCGCAGGACTAGCGGGAGGGAGGAATGAGCAGTTCTTC.

This clonotype has only one observation. This chain uses TRBV10-3 with TRBJ1-3; D gene uncertain. Germline V gene sequence: CDR1 ENHRY, CDR2 SYGVKD. The V gene lost 0 bases and the J gene lost 0 bases, with 9 bases spanning the gap. The CDR3 is 16 residues long. As DNA, the CDR3 is TGTGCCATCAGTGAGTCCATCAGCTACTCTGGAAACACCATATATTTT. This encodes CAISESISYSGNTIYF.

This clonotype was observed a few times. The gene calls are TRBV7-9 and TRBJ2-5, with TRBD2 matching 13 bases. CDR1 and CDR2 (germline): SEHNR, FQNEAQ (reference sequence). The CDR3 runs 16 residues. The J segment lost 5 bases and the V segment lost 6 bases, leaving 9 bases of the junction unmatched. The CDR3, as DNA: TGTGCCAGCAGTTTACCCGGACTAGCGGGAGTGGAGACCCAGTACTTC. It is translated as CASSLPGLAGVETQYF.

This clonotype was picked up a small number of times. The chain uses TRBV2 and TRBJ2-5, with D possibly matching TRBD2 (6 bases). The CDR3 runs to 16 residues. The germline gives CDR1 SNHLY, CDR2 FYNNEI. Trimming pared 7 bases from V and 3 bases from J, leaving 21 bases between. The CDR3 here is CASKGWTNSIKETQYF. CDR3 coding DNA: TGTGCCAGCAAGGGGTGGACTAACAGCATAAAAGAGACCCAGTACTTC.

The CDR3 DNA follows: TGTGCCAGCGGTTCGGGGGGGGCAGATACGCAGTATTTT. This encodes CASGSGGADTQYF. The chain links TRBV7-9 to TRBJ2-3; 8 nucleotides line up with TRBD2. This CDR3 is 13 amino acids long. After removal of 8 bases from V and 4 bases from J, the junction contained 5 bases not matched to a gene. The germline V gene encodes CDR1 SEHNR and CDR2 FQNEAQ (reference sequence).

The rearrangement links TRBV5-6 to TRBJ2-6; 11 nucleotides match TRBD1. This CDR3 has 19 residues. V dropped 5 bases and J dropped 0; count of bases not matched to a gene: 10. Germline-derived CDR1 and CDR2 are SGHDT and YYEEEE. In nucleotides, the CDR3 is TGTGCCAGCAGTTTAAAGCTTGGGACAGGGGGCTCTGGGGCCAACGTCCTGACTTTC. Translating gives CASSLKLGTGGSGANVLTF. The complete variable domain, with remaining parts taken from reference TRBV5-6 and TRBJ2-6, reads DAGVTQSPTHLIKTRGQQVTLRCSPKSGHDTVSWYQQALGQGPQFIFQYYEEEERQRGNFPDRFSGHQFPNYSSELNVNALLLGDSALYLCASSLKLGTGGSGANVLTFGAGSRLTVL.

The V call is TRBV6-2 or TRBV6-3, the J call TRBJ2-1, with 9 bases matching TRBD1. The germline CDR1 and CDR2 sequences are MNHEY and SVGEGT. Trimming cost V 7 bases and J 6 bases; bases outside gene matches: 7. CDR3 length: 14 amino acids. CDR3 nucleotide sequence: TGTGCCAGCACGACCGGGACAGGGACCAATGAGCAGTTCTTC. Its translation is CASTTGTGTNEQFF.

This clonotype was observed at least ten times. The chain joins TRBV7-6 to TRBJ2-1; no reliable D call. V lost 0 bases to trimming and J lost 5 bases, with 2 bases between them. This CDR3 has 12 residues. Germline V CDR1 and CDR2: SGHVS, FNYEAQ. CDR3 sequence: CASSLADNEQFF. The CDR3 DNA sequence: TGTGCCAGCAGCTTAGCAGACAATGAGCAGTTCTTC. The full variable domain, in which reference TRBV7-6 and TRBJ2-1 provide the parts outside the CDR3, is GAGVSQSPRYKVTKRGQDVALRCDPISGHVSLYWYRQALGQGPEFLTYFNYEAQQDKSGLPNDRFSAERPEGSISTLTIQRTEQRDSAMYRCASSLADNEQFFGPGTRLTVL.

This rearrangement joins TRBV11-2 to TRBJ2-5; 9 bases line up with TRBD2. CDR3 length equals 17 residues. The V segment lost 1 base and the J segment 2 bases; nucleotides outside the gene matches: 8. In germline, CDR1 is SGHAT, CDR2 FQNNGV. In DNA form, the CDR3 reads TGTGCCAGCAGCTTAGGGAGGCGGGAGGGGTTACAAGAGACCCAGTACTTC. This translates into CASSLGRREGLQETQYF.

The rearrangement joins TRBV2 to TRBJ2-2; D is possibly TRBD1 (5 bases). In germline, CDR1 is SNHLY, CDR2 FYNNEI. This CDR3 is 17 amino acids long. The V end lost 1 base, the J end lost 5 bases, and 17 bases lay between the germline ends. The CDR3 spells CASSEDRLGASTGELFF. The CDR3 DNA reads TGTGCCAGCAGTGAAGATCGGCTAGGGGCCTCTACCGGGGAGCTGTTTTTT.

The rearrangement links TRBV3-1 to TRBJ2-1; 12 bases agree with TRBD2. Germline V gives CDR1 LGHDT, CDR2 YNNKEL (reference sequence). The CDR3 loop spans 15 amino acids. V lost 6 bases to trimming and J lost 5 bases; unmatched junction nucleotides: 5. The CDR3 nucleotides are TGTGCCAGCAGAACTAGCGGGAGGCAAAACAATGAGCAGTTCTTC. Translating gives CASRTSGRQNNEQFF.

This chain connects TRBV27 to TRBJ1-2; 7 bases fit TRBD1. Germline V lookup: CDR1 MNHEY, CDR2 SMNVEV (reference sequence). The V gene end was trimmed by 2 bases and the J gene end by 4 bases; junction bases not matched to a gene: 4. The CDR3 contains 14 residues. Written as DNA, the CDR3 is TGTGCCAGCAGTTTACAGGGGGGACTCTATGGCTACACCTTC. It encodes CASSLQGGLYGYTF.

As DNA, the CDR3 is TGTGCCACCAGCGACGGAGCTAACTATGGCTACACCTTC. Amino acids: CATSDGANYGYTF. The chain joins TRBV24-1 to TRBJ1-2; D gene uncertain. With 7 bases removed from V and 0 bases from J, the gap between germline ends came to 8 bases. The CDR3 runs 13 residues. Looked up from germline, CDR1 is KGHDR and CDR2 is SFDVKD.

This clonotype was seen only a few times. V and J are TRBV24-1 and TRBJ2-1; 14 nucleotides agree with TRBD2. J lost 0 bases, V lost 3 bases, and 9 bases had no gene match. The CDR3 runs to 20 residues. The germline CDR1 and CDR2 sequences are KGHDR and SFDVKD. CDR3 in amino acids: CATSDSRTSGRSSSYNEQFF. The CDR3, as DNA: TGTGCCACCAGTGATAGCCGGACTAGCGGGAGGTCCTCCTCCTACAATGAGCAGTTCTTC.

The sample holds many counts of this clonotype. This rearrangement joins TRBV7-2 to TRBJ2-5, with 13 bases matching TRBD2. The V gene's germline CDR1 is SGHTA and CDR2 FQGNSA. The CDR3 has 15 residues. Losses at the gene ends were 4 bases for V and 4 bases for J; bases not matched to a gene: 3. CDR3 amino acids: CASSSRTSGRETQYF. The CDR3 bases are TGTGCCAGCAGCTCCAGGACTAGCGGGAGAGAGACCCAGTACTTC. The full variable domain, with the rest looked up from reference TRBV7-2 and TRBJ2-5, is GAGVSQSPSNKVTEKGKDVELRCDPISGHTALYWYRQSLGQGLEFLIYFQGNSAPDKSGLPSDRFSAERTGGSVSTLTIQRTQQEDSAVYLCASSSRTSGRETQYFGPGTRLLVL.

V is TRBV5-4 and J is TRBJ1-2; no clear D. The CDR3 extends over 14 amino acids. CDR1 is SGHNT, CDR2 YYREEE, per germline (reference sequence). Trimming shortened V by 1 base and J by 1 base, and 8 bases separated the two germline ends. The CDR3 bases are TGTGCCAGCAGCTTGCTCCGGGATAACTATGGCTACACCTTC. It translates to CASSLLRDNYGYTF.

A few counts support this clonotype. V is TRBV29-1 and J is TRBJ2-7, with D possibly matching TRBD2 (5 bases). Germline assignment: CDR1 SQVTM and CDR2 ANQGSEA. This CDR3 spans 15 amino acids. V dropped 4 bases and J dropped 5 bases, with 21 bases sitting between them. The CDR3 DNA follows: TGCAGCGTTGCCAACCCCTCCTCGGCGGGTAACGAGCAGTACTTC. As protein: CSVANPSSAGNEQYF.

This clonotype was detected only a few times. This chain uses TRBV19 with TRBJ2-1, with 14 positions matching TRBD2. The trim removed 6 bases at V and 9 bases at J, leaving 4 bases unmatched. The germline gives CDR1 LNHDA, CDR2 SQIVND (reference sequence). CDR3 length equals 14 residues. The CDR3 DNA follows: TGTGCCAGTAGCAGGACTAGCGGGAGGATTGAGCAGTTCTTC. Translated, it gives CASSRTSGRIEQFF.

As DNA, the CDR3 is TGTGCCAGCAACCCGAAAGCGGGACAGGGGAATCCCGGGGAGCTGTTTTTT. Translation: CASNPKAGQGNPGELFF. V and J are TRBV9 and TRBJ2-2; 10 nucleotides align to TRBD1. The CDR3 length is 17 residues. J lost 6 bases, V lost 6 bases, and 14 bases had no gene match. Germline CDR1 is SGDLS and CDR2 is YYNGEE.

A remark on this clonotype: Its ends do not fully match the called genes, so a read error is possible. The chain employs TRBV7-6 and TRBJ2-1, with D perhaps matching TRBD2 (7 bases). Germline assignment: CDR1 SGHVS and CDR2 FNYEAQ. The CDR3 contains 14 residues. The CDR3 coding sequence is TGTGCCAGCACCTTACTAGCGACCCAGGGGGAGCAGTTCTTC. Translation: CASTLLATQGEQFF.